The 32 T cell receptor beta chains below all came from one sample that was sequenced in a study of T cell responses to AZD1222 COVID-19 vaccine. This table comes from immunoSEQ multiplex PCR, and its TCRdb copy is limited to in-frame clones, with some not included. The sample lists about 140,000 clones; more than 70% were seen once. Sequences were derived from peripheral blood, sampled 28 days after the second AZD1222 dose. The receptors were gathered from an adult who received the AZD1222 COVID-19 vaccine.

This chain connects TRBV2 to TRBJ1-5; no definite D call. V was cut by 0 bases and J by 7 bases, with 13 bases left in between. Germline lookup yields CDR1 SNHLY and CDR2 FYNNEI. The CDR3 extends over 15 amino acids. The CDR3 nucleotides read TGTGCCAGCAGTGAAGCAAGGGTAGCTGGACAGCCCCAGCATTTT. It specifies CASSEARVAGQPQHF.

The chain is built from TRBV24-1 and TRBJ2-5, with D unclear. The CDR3 totals 15 residues. The germline V gene encodes CDR1 KGHDR and CDR2 SFDVKD. V lost 0 bases and J 5 bases, leaving 12 bases between the germline ends. CDR3 in amino acids: CATSDLGTGWETQYF. DNA for the CDR3: TGTGCCACCAGTGATTTGGGTACGGGTTGGGAGACCCAGTACTTC.

The chain is built from TRBV10-2 and TRBJ2-4; no reliable D call. The CDR3 runs 12 residues. Trimming took 8 bases from V and 4 from J, leaving 9 bases between them. CDR1 is WSHSY and CDR2 is SAAADI in the germline V gene. The CDR3 region has the DNA TGCGCCAGCTTCGGCGGTAAAAACATTCAGTACTTC. It encodes CASFGGKNIQYF.

The rearrangement links TRBV18 to TRBJ1-4; D unresolved. CDR1 and CDR2 from the germline V gene are KGHSH and LQKENI. The CDR3 has 16 amino acids. The V and J ends lost 2 bases and 0 bases respectively, with 10 bases between them. The CDR3, as DNA: TGTGCCAGCTCACCAAGTCTCACTGCAACTAATGAAAAACTGTTTTTT. As protein: CASSPSLTATNEKLFF.

V gene TRBV30 combines with J gene TRBJ1-6, with D unresolved. CDR1 and CDR2 (germline): GTSNPN, SVGIG (reference sequence). V was shortened by 4 bases and J by 8 bases, with 12 bases between the two germline ends. The CDR3 runs to 13 residues. The CDR3 spells CAWTRPDDSPLHF. Written as DNA, the CDR3 is TGTGCCTGGACCCGGCCGGACGATTCACCCCTCCACTTT.

The chain is built from TRBV28 and TRBJ1-3, with D perhaps TRBD1 (6 bases). V dropped 1 base and J dropped 2 bases, with 18 bases sitting between them. Germline loops: CDR1 MDHEN, CDR2 SYDVKM. The CDR3 covers 18 residues. CDR3 sequence: CASSLLGSQGSAGNTIYF. CDR3 in DNA: TGTGCCAGCAGTTTATTGGGCTCACAGGGTTCCGCTGGAAACACCATATATTTT.

V and J are TRBV21-1 and TRBJ1-5; the DNA was not compared with TRBD1, the D call given in the table. TRBV21-1 is recorded as a pseudogene. The CDR3 is 14 residues long. The CDR3 is CASSNIKGAQPQHF. The CDR3 DNA follows: TGTGCCAGCAGCAATATAAAGGGGGCTCAGCCCCAGCATTTT.

This rearrangement joins TRBV24-1 to TRBJ2-2; 9 bases agree with TRBD2. Germline-derived CDR1 and CDR2 are KGHDR and SFDVKD. There are 13 residues in the CDR3. The V and J ends lost 9 bases and 6 bases, in that order; junction bases with no gene match: 4. The CDR3 coding sequence is TGTGCCACCGGCGGGGGGGTGTCCGGGGAGCTGTTTTTT. Translation: CATGGGVSGELFF.

CDR3 in DNA: TGTGCCATCGCGTCGCGGGGGGGATACAATGAGCAGTTCTTC. Translated: CAIASRGGYNEQFF. The V call is TRBV10-3, the J call TRBJ2-1; 9 bases line up with TRBD2. The CDR3 length is 14 residues. Germline CDR1 ENHRY, CDR2 SYGVKD. V shed 8 bases and J 4 bases; nucleotides not matched to a gene: 6.

V usage is TRBV14 and J usage is TRBJ1-4; 8 positions agree with TRBD1. Germline CDR1 SGHDN, CDR2 FVKESK. With V trimmed by 3 bases and J by 5 bases, 8 bases remained unmatched. This CDR3 spans 16 amino acids. The CDR3 sequence: CASSQDRQGRNEKLFF. The CDR3 nucleotides are TGTGCCAGCAGCCAGGACCGACAGGGGAGGAATGAAAAACTGTTTTTT.

This chain uses TRBV7-6 with TRBJ2-3; a weak D match, TRBD2 (5 bases). CDR1 SGHVS and CDR2 FNYEAQ come from the germline V gene. The CDR3 consists of 16 residues. V was trimmed by 0 bases and J by 3 bases, leaving 13 bases between them. In DNA form, the CDR3 reads TGTGCCAGCAGCTTAGCAGCGGCATTGAGTACAGATACGCAGTATTTT. Translated: CASSLAAALSTDTQYF.

This clone was recorded only once. The chain carries TRBV9 and TRBJ1-4; a possible D gene is TRBD1 (5 bases). Germline V gene lookup returns CDR1 SGDLS and CDR2 YYNGEE. The V and J ends lost 3 bases and 4 bases respectively, with 10 bases between them. The CDR3 loop spans 14 amino acids. CDR3 sequence: CASSEQVVNEKLFF. The CDR3 nucleotides read TGTGCCAGCAGCGAACAGGTCGTTAATGAAAAACTGTTTTTT.

The J gene is TRBJ2-1, the V gene TRBV3-1 (or the pseudogene TRBV3-2); 13 positions match TRBD2. Germline loops: CDR1 LGHDT, CDR2 YNNKEL (reference sequence). The CDR3 contains 16 residues. V gave up 8 bases and J gave up 10 bases; unmatched junction bases: 14. CDR3 nucleotide sequence: TGTGCCAGCCGCGAGACCGGACCGGGACTAGCGGGAGAGCAGTTCTTC. This gives the protein CASRETGPGLAGEQFF.

The rearrangement joins TRBV13 to TRBJ2-1, with a tentative D call TRBD1 (6 bases). Germline V CDR1 and CDR2: PRHDT, FYEKMQ (reference sequence). The CDR3 is 14 amino acids. V gave up 0 bases and J gave up 5 bases, with 8 bases separating them. The CDR3 nucleotides read TGTGCCAGCAGCTTAGGACAGGGCAACAATGAGCAGTTCTTC. Amino acid sequence: CASSLGQGNNEQFF.

The V gene is TRBV7-6, the J gene TRBJ1-5, with D hard to call. V shed 2 bases and J shed 5 bases, with 7 bases lying between them. Germline CDR1 is SGHVS and CDR2 is FNYEAQ. CDR3 length equals 13 residues. CDR3 amino acids: CASSLWKDQPQHF. The CDR3 region has the DNA TGTGCCAGCAGCTTATGGAAAGATCAGCCCCAGCATTTT.

CDR3 bases: TGTGCCAGCAGCTGGTCGGGGCAGCCCCAGCATTTT. It translates to CASSWSGQPQHF. V and J are TRBV12-3 or TRBV12-4 and TRBJ1-5; D is unclear. The CDR3 has 12 amino acids. Between the trimmed V and J ends, which lost 6 bases and 7 bases, there was a span of 10 bases.

The CDR3 loop is CASDGEQGFSNTEAFF. In DNA, the CDR3 is TGCGCCAGTGACGGAGAACAGGGTTTTTCGAACACTGAAGCTTTCTTT. The V call is TRBV23-1, the J call TRBJ1-1, with D tentatively TRBD1 (6 bases). TRBV23-1 is classed as an ORF, of uncertain function. Trimming took off 9 bases at V and 1 base at J, with 21 bases between the two ends. The CDR3 runs to 16 residues.

V usage is TRBV28 and J usage is TRBJ1-4, with 7 nucleotides matching TRBD1. CDR1 MDHEN and CDR2 SYDVKM come from the germline V gene. The CDR3 has 16 residues. Germline trimming cut 6 bases from V and 2 bases from J; bases unmatched to any gene: 9. DNA of the CDR3: TGTGCCAGCAGCCAAGTATACAGGGGCACTAATGAAAAACTGTTTTTT. As protein: CASSQVYRGTNEKLFF. Using reference TRBV28 and TRBJ1-4 for the parts outside the CDR3, the full variable domain is DVKVTQSSRYLVKRTGEKVFLECVQDMDHENMFWYRQDPGLGLRLIYFSYDVKMKEKGDIPEGYSVSREKKERFSLILESASTNQTSMYLCASSQVYRGTNEKLFFGSGTQLSVL.

The V gene is TRBV28, the J gene TRBJ1-2; D is ambiguous. V shed 5 bases and J shed 4 bases, with 14 bases lying between them. The length of the CDR3 is 14 residues. Germline lookup yields CDR1 MDHEN and CDR2 SYDVKM. The CDR3 loop reads CASSGSAGAYGYTF. DNA of the CDR3: TGTGCCAGCAGTGGGAGTGCCGGAGCCTATGGCTACACCTTC.

This clone has more than one count but fewer than ten. The chain has TRBV4-2 and TRBJ1-5; possibly TRBD1 for D (6 bases). The CDR3 is 15 amino acids. Per the germline V gene, CDR1 is LGHNA and CDR2 is YNFKEQ. V shed 0 bases and J shed 3 bases, with 9 bases lying between them. CDR3 residues: CASSQEWDNNQPQHF. The CDR3 nucleotides read TGTGCCAGCAGCCAAGAATGGGACAACAATCAGCCCCAGCATTTT.

The chain employs TRBV19 and TRBJ2-7, with 7 positions matching TRBD1. The CDR3 covers 13 residues. Trimming cost V 6 bases and J 2 bases; bases outside gene matches: 4. CDR1 is LNHDA, CDR2 SQIVND, per germline (reference sequence). This CDR3 reads CASRNQGAYEQYF. The CDR3 DNA sequence: TGTGCCAGTAGAAATCAGGGGGCCTACGAGCAGTACTTC.

J is TRBJ1-4 and V is TRBV9, with TRBD1 as a possible D gene (5 bases). In germline, CDR1 is SGDLS, CDR2 YYNGEE. This CDR3 has 16 amino acids. Trimming stripped 0 bases from V and 7 bases from J, with 16 bases between. In DNA, the CDR3 is TGTGCCAGCAGCGTAGCGGGAGGTGGGGCAGGTGAAAAACTGTTTTTT. It translates to CASSVAGGGAGEKLFF.

J is TRBJ1-1 and V is TRBV11-2, with D maybe TRBD1 (5 bases). V dropped 5 bases and J dropped 6 bases, with 16 bases sitting between them. There are 14 residues in the CDR3. CDR1 SGHAT and CDR2 FQNNGV come from the germline V gene. CDR3: CASSKGRDFSEAFF. As DNA, the CDR3 is TGTGCCAGCAGCAAGGGACGGGATTTCTCTGAAGCTTTCTTT.

The rearrangement uses TRBV12-3 or TRBV12-4 and TRBJ1-1; D uncertain. This CDR3 comprises 12 residues. V was shortened by 3 bases and J by 11 bases, with 13 bases between the two germline ends. CDR3 protein: CASSFSSVWAFF. CDR3 DNA sequence: TGTGCCAGCAGTTTTTCATCCGTCTGGGCTTTCTTT.

To note about this clone: This sample also contains other DNA sequences that code for the same CDR3. The V gene is TRBV25-1, the J gene TRBJ2-3; the match to TRBD1 covers 7 bases. The J segment lost 3 bases and the V segment lost 7 bases, leaving 1 base of the junction unmatched. The CDR3 contains 12 residues. Germline CDR1 and CDR2: MGHDK and SYGVNS. CDR3 sequence: CASNRGTDTQYF. The CDR3 DNA reads as TGTGCCAGCAACAGGGGAACAGATACGCAGTATTTT.

The chain has TRBV5-1 and TRBJ1-6, with D possibly being TRBD1 (6 bases). Trimming stripped 2 bases from V and 10 bases from J, with 13 bases between. The germline CDR1 and CDR2 sequences are SGHRS and YFSETQ. The CDR3 consists of 14 residues. CDR3 loop: CASSFLRGASPLHF. The CDR3 DNA is TGCGCCAGCAGCTTCCTACGGGGGGCATCACCCCTCCACTTT.

The V call is TRBV9, the J call TRBJ2-1, with TRBD2 as a possible D gene (6 bases). In germline, CDR1 is SGDLS, CDR2 YYNGEE. V was pared by 3 bases and J by 0 bases, with 10 bases between. This CDR3 comprises 15 residues. The CDR3 here is CASSAPSASYNEQFF. CDR3 coding DNA: TGTGCCAGCAGCGCCCCTAGCGCCTCCTACAATGAGCAGTTCTTC.

This chain links TRBV28 with TRBJ2-2, with a weak D call TRBD2 (6 bases). This CDR3 region has 13 residues. Trimming removed 4 bases at V and 5 bases at J, with 8 bases between. Germline CDR1 is MDHEN and CDR2 is SYDVKM. The CDR3: CASSSGRTGELFF. CDR3 nucleotides: TGTGCCAGCAGTTCAGGGAGGACCGGGGAGCTGTTTTTT.

The rearrangement uses TRBV6-1 and TRBJ2-5; D not certain. The CDR3 is 13 residues long. Trimming removed 2 bases at V and 2 bases at J, with 6 bases between. Germline V lookup: CDR1 MNHNS, CDR2 SASEGT. CDR3 sequence: CASSELNQETQYF. The DNA for the CDR3 is TGTGCCAGCAGTGAATTAAATCAAGAGACCCAGTACTTC.

CDR3 residues: CASSPSSGRPTDTQYF. In DNA form, the CDR3 reads TGTGCCAGCTCACCCTCAAGCGGGAGACCCACAGATACGCAGTATTTT. The V and J genes are TRBV18 and TRBJ2-3; 8 bases map to TRBD2. Germline trimming cut 3 bases from V and 2 bases from J; bases unmatched to any gene: 7. CDR1 is KGHSH and CDR2 is LQKENI in the germline V gene. The CDR3 contains 16 residues.

The chain combines TRBV10-3 with TRBJ2-5; 7 positions agree with TRBD2. Germline V gene sequence: CDR1 ENHRY, CDR2 SYGVKD. This CDR3 spans 13 amino acids. V shed 7 bases, J shed 5 bases, and the junction held 7 bases outside the gene matches. CDR3 protein: CAIKEAGSETQYF. In DNA, the CDR3 is TGTGCCATCAAGGAAGCGGGGTCGGAGACCCAGTACTTC.

This clone appeared a few times. J is TRBJ1-2 and V is TRBV6-6; tentative D call: TRBD1 (6 bases). Between the trimmed V and J ends, which lost 5 bases and 2 bases, there was a span of 12 bases. Germline V gene data show CDR1 as MNHNY and CDR2 as SVGAGI (reference sequence). This CDR3 spans 14 amino acids. Here the CDR3 reads CASSHEGGNYGYTF. DNA of the CDR3: TGTGCCAGCAGTCACGAGGGGGGGAACTATGGCTACACCTTC.